Sequencing of this T cell receptor beta chain was carried out in a study of blood T cell repertoires in COVID-19. Trimming left V 3 bases short and J 3 bases short, with 17 bases between. This CDR3 region has 17 residues. Looked up from germline, CDR1 is LGHNA and CDR2 is YNFKEQ. Produced via immunoSEQ multiplex PCR; TCRdb's table is partial and in-frame only. In the table there are some 160,000 clones, 65% to 85% of which are singletons. The clonotype comes from a woman aged 70 to 79 who had recovered from COVID-19. The chain carries TRBV4-2 and TRBJ1-4, with no clear D. The sequencing sample was made of peripheral blood. CDR3 protein: CASSQMGRGTANEKLFF. CDR3 nucleotides: TGTGCCAGCAGCCAGATGGGCCGGGGTACGGCTAATGAAAAACTGTTTTTT.